This TCR beta chain was identified in a study of cytomegalovirus exposure and HLA in healthy donors. Study findings and constraints: Cytomegalovirus-associated status was assigned to around 160 TCR beta chains.

The protocol was immunoSEQ multiplex PCR, while the TCRdb copy is restricted to in-frame clones and leaves out a portion. The data show approximately 59,000 clones, approximately 92% seen once. Trimming pared 0 bases from V and 4 bases from J, leaving 20 bases between. This CDR3 region has 18 residues. Details on this clone: The antigen is not known.

Input material: PBMCs. The chain couples TRBV23-1 to TRBJ2-3, with D perhaps TRBD1 (6 bases). TRBV23-1 is an ORF, and what it does is uncertain. This clonotype originated in a young man in good health and CMV-seropositive. CDR3 bases: TGCGCCAGCAGTCAATCAACTGGTGACAGGTCAACACCAGATACGCAGTATTTT. Amino acid sequence: CASSQSTGDRSTPDTQYF.